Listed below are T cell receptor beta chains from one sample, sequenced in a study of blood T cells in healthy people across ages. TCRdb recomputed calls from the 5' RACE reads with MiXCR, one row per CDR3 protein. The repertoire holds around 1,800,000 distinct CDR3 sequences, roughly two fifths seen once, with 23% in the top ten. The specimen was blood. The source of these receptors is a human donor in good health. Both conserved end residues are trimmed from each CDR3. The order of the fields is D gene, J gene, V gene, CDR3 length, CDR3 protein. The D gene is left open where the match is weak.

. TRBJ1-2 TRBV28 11 ASSSAGLRGYT
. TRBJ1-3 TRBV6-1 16 ASSPQARGVVGGNTIY
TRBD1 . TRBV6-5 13 ASSSDRGQWETQY
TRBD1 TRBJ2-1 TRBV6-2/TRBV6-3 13 ASSSRDRVYNGQF
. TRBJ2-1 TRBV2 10 ASRYRGDEQF
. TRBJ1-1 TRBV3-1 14 ASSQDHEGIGTEAF
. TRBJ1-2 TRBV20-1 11 SARVPGSYGYT
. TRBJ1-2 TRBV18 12 ASSPIGENYGYT
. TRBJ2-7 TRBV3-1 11 ASSQLGLYEQY
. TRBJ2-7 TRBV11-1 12 ASSRRRPPYEQY
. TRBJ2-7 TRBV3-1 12 ASSQDTLSYEQY
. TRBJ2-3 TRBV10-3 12 AISEGGPSDTQY
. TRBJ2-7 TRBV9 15 ASSPFDTGTFSYEQY
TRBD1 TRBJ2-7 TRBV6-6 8 ASGDSEQY
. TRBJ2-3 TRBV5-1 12 ASSWQGVRDTQY
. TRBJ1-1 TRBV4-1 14 ASSQGEFLGNTEAF
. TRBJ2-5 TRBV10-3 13 AIKDAGRGAETQY
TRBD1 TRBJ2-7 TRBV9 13 ASSPTGANSYEQY
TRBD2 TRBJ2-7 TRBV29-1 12 SVAGTTSSYEQY
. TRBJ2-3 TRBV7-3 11 ASSLNQRDTQY
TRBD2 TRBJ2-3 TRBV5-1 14 ASSEAAGGFPDTQY
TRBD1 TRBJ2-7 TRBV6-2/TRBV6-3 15 ASSYDRGGPPSYEQY